This T cell receptor (beta chain) emerged from a study of cytomegalovirus exposure and HLA in healthy donors. While unrecorded immune exposures were likely, the donors were nominally healthy when sampled. PCR amplification relied on 60 Vbeta primers (plus 13 Jbeta primers). TCRdb's table, derived via immunoSEQ multiplex PCR, lists solely in-frame clones and lacks some. The sample includes 180,000 or so clones, 80% to 90% of them seen just once. The sequencing input was PBMCs. This TCR was sampled from a man in his late teens or twenties in good health and CMV-seropositive.

CDR3 in amino acids: CAWTNRNTEAFF. DNA of the CDR3: TGTGCCTGGACTAACAGGAACACTGAAGCTTTCTTT. The chain carries TRBV30 and TRBJ1-1; no clear D gene. Germline CDR1 and CDR2: GTSNPN and SVGIG (reference sequence). The V and J ends lost 4 bases and 1 base respectively, with 7 bases between them. The CDR3 is 12 residues long.